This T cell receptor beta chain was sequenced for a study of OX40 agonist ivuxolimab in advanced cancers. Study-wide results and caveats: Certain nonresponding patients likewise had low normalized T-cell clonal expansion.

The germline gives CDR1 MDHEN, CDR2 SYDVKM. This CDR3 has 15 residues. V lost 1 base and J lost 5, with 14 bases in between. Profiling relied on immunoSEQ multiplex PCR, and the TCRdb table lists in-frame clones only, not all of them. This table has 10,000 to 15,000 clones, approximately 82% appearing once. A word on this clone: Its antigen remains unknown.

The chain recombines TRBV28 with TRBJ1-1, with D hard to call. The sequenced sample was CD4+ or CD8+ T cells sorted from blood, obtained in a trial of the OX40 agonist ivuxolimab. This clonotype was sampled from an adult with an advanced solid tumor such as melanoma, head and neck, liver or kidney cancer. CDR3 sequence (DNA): TGTGCCAGCAGTTTATCTGGGTTTTTTAGGACTGAAGCTTTCTTT. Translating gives CASSLSGFFRTEAFF.